Each of the 9 T cell receptor beta chains below was sequenced from the same sample in a study of blood T cell repertoires in COVID-19. Some clones are missing from TCRdb's copy, which holds only in-frame ones; the method was immunoSEQ multiplex PCR. The sample lists about 190,000 clones; 80% to 90% were seen once. The sample taken for sequencing was peripheral blood. The receptors originated from a woman in her seventies with active or convalescent COVID-19.

The chain uses TRBV4-1 and TRBJ1-6, with TRBD1 matching 8 bases. The junction had 8 bases not matched to a gene; V was cut back by 4 bases and J by 6 bases. Germline V gene lookup returns CDR1 MGHRA and CDR2 YSYEKL. The CDR3 spans 16 residues. DNA for the CDR3: TGCGCCAGCAGCCTTATCAGGGACAGGCGTAATTCACCCCTCCACTTT. Protein: CASSLIRDRRNSPLHF.

V and J are TRBV28 and TRBJ2-1, with 9 nucleotides matching TRBD1. Germline trimming cut 5 bases from V and 3 bases from J; bases unmatched to any gene: 5. Germline V gives CDR1 MDHEN, CDR2 SYDVKM. This CDR3 is built from 15 residues. The CDR3 loop reads CASSATGGFYNEQFF. CDR3 coding DNA: TGTGCCAGCAGTGCGACAGGGGGTTTCTACAATGAGCAGTTCTTC.

The genes are TRBV24-1 and TRBJ2-7, with 11 bases lining up with TRBD2. The junction had 5 bases not matched to a gene; V was cut back by 4 bases and J by 4 bases. The CDR3 has 15 amino acids. Germline assignment: CDR1 KGHDR and CDR2 SFDVKD. The CDR3 loop is CATSDRTSGPYEQYF. The CDR3 nucleotides read TGTGCCACCAGTGACAGGACTAGCGGGCCTTACGAGCAGTACTTC.

V is TRBV24-1 and J is TRBJ2-7; 7 bases align to TRBD2. Trimming at V came to 3 bases and at J to 5 bases, leaving 9 bases not matched to a gene. Germline CDR1 KGHDR, CDR2 SFDVKD. The CDR3 runs to 15 residues. Written as DNA, the CDR3 is TGTGCCACCAGTGATCCCTCGGGAGGAAGGGACGAGCAGTACTTC. Protein sequence: CATSDPSGGRDEQYF.

The chain carries TRBV10-3 and TRBJ1-1; 9 bases match TRBD1. The length of the CDR3 is 16 residues. After removal of 3 bases from V and 0 bases from J, the junction contained 5 bases not matched to a gene. The germline V gene has CDR1 ENHRY and CDR2 SYGVKD. The CDR3 region is CAISDPGQGLNTEAFF. CDR3 nucleotides: TGTGCCATCAGTGACCCAGGACAGGGGTTGAACACTGAAGCTTTCTTT.

The genes are TRBV2 and TRBJ1-2; possible D gene TRBD1, 6 bases. This CDR3 region has 13 residues. V dropped 5 bases and J dropped 8 bases, with 15 bases sitting between them. The germline V gene has CDR1 SNHLY and CDR2 FYNNEI. DNA for the CDR3: TGTGCCAGCAGTTTTACAGGGAGGGGAGGCTACACCTTC. It translates to CASSFTGRGGYTF.

The V call is TRBV30, the J call TRBJ2-3; 7 bases match TRBD1. V was pared by 0 bases and J by 2 bases, with 5 bases of the junction left unmatched. Germline V gene data show CDR1 as GTSNPN and CDR2 as SVGIG (reference sequence). The CDR3 length is 15 residues. The CDR3 loop reads CAWSVAGTATDTQYF. The CDR3 DNA reads as TGTGCCTGGAGTGTAGCCGGGACAGCCACAGATACGCAGTATTTT.

V gene TRBV5-5 combines with J gene TRBJ1-1, with D uncertain. Per germline, CDR1 SGHKS and CDR2 YYEKEE (reference sequence). The V end was cut by 2 bases, the J end by 8 bases, with 16 bases between. CDR3 length equals 14 residues. As DNA, the CDR3 is TGTGCCAGCAGCTTTCATAGGGAGACGGGGGAAGCTTTCTTT. Translated, it gives CASSFHRETGEAFF. The full variable domain, with the rest looked up from reference TRBV5-5 and TRBJ1-1, is DAGVTQSPTHLIKTRGQQVTLRCSPISGHKSVSWYQQVLGQGPQFIFQYYEKEERGRGNFPDRFSARQFPNYSSELNVNALLLGDSALYLCASSFHRETGEAFFGQGTRLTVV.

V usage is TRBV5-4 and J usage is TRBJ1-1, with D perhaps TRBD1 (5 bases). V shed 3 bases and J shed 5 bases, with 20 bases lying between them. Germline lookup yields CDR1 SGHNT and CDR2 YYREEE (reference sequence). The CDR3 sequence is 16 residues long. The CDR3 sequence is CASSYGQPTGGTEAFF. The CDR3, as DNA: TGTGCCAGCAGCTACGGACAACCCACGGGGGGTACTGAAGCTTTCTTT.